These 10 T cell receptor beta chains originate from one sample sequenced in a study of T cell responses to AZD1222 COVID-19 vaccine (dated by TCRdb to the early 2020s). The time point label here, explained by the study, means: about 28 days (+/-7) after the second vaccine dose. Library preparation employed the immunoSEQ multiplex PCR assay. The table comes from immuneACCESS by way of TCRdb, which keeps in-frame sequences with V and J called. Part of the clones is missing from these tables; in studies checked, under half for an unresolved V gene and the rest for unknown reasons. The sample has approximately 150,000 clones on record, 80% to 95% of them singletons. About 6% of the sample lies in the top ten. The source material was peripheral blood, sampled 28 days after the second AZD1222 dose. These receptors were taken from an adult who received the AZD1222 COVID-19 vaccine.

The V and J genes are TRBV4-2 and TRBJ2-7, with D perhaps TRBD2 (6 bases). Germline CDR1 and CDR2: LGHNA and YNFKEQ. There are 15 residues in the CDR3. Trimming took off 4 bases at V and 1 base at J, with 14 bases between the two ends. CDR3: CASSPEAGGSYEQYF. DNA of the CDR3: TGTGCCAGCAGCCCAGAGGCCGGGGGTTCCTACGAGCAGTACTTC.

The chain joins TRBV5-1 to TRBJ1-2; TRBD1 matches 7 bases. Germline V CDR1 and CDR2: SGHRS, YFSETQ. V dropped 4 bases and J dropped 0; count of bases not matched to a gene: 6. This CDR3 has 15 residues. CDR3 protein: CASSTWTGTNYGYTF. The DNA of the CDR3 is TGCGCCAGCAGCACTTGGACAGGCACTAACTATGGCTACACCTTC.

This chain joins TRBV7-2 and TRBJ1-4; D perhaps matches TRBD1 (5 bases). V lost 5 bases, J lost 7 bases, and 17 bases lay in between. Germline V lookup: CDR1 SGHTA, CDR2 FQGNSA. The CDR3 runs 15 residues. CDR3 sequence: CASSPRPGFSEKLFF. The CDR3 DNA reads as TGTGCCAGCAGCCCTAGGCCAGGGTTTTCTGAAAAACTGTTTTTT.

This chain connects TRBV12-3 or TRBV12-4 to TRBJ1-2; D ambiguous. The CDR3 covers 12 residues. V was clipped by 7 bases and J by 6 bases, with 12 bases between them. The CDR3 loop is CASTPISDGYTF. CDR3 DNA: TGTGCCAGCACCCCCATCTCGGATGGCTACACCTTC.

The chain uses TRBV30 and TRBJ1-5; D is unclear. The DNA end is more similar to TRBJ2-3, so the J call may be wrong. CDR3 length: 15 residues. CDR1 is GTSNPN and CDR2 is SVGIG in the germline V gene (reference sequence). As DNA, the CDR3 is TGTGCCTGGAGCGTCGCCGGGCCTAATAATCAGCCCCAGTATTTT. Protein: CAWSVAGPNNQPQYF.

Only one count was recorded for this clone. The chain joins TRBV3-1 (or the pseudogene TRBV3-2) to TRBJ2-1; D not resolved. V lost 3 bases, J lost 6 bases, and 12 bases lay in between. Looked up from germline, CDR1 is LGHDT and CDR2 is YNNKEL (reference sequence). The CDR3 consists of 14 residues. CDR3 sequence (DNA): TGTGCCAGCAGCCACTCGAACCTGGTCAATGAGCAGTTCTTC. It is translated as CASSHSNLVNEQFF.

This clone was observed a single time. The V and J genes are TRBV21-1 and TRBJ1-6; the table's D call, TRBD1, has no DNA check behind it. TRBV21-1 corresponds to a pseudogene. The CDR3 contains 17 residues. CDR3 sequence: CASSSPGQGPNNSPLHF. CDR3 DNA: TGTGCCAGCAGCTCTCCGGGACAGGGGCCTAATAATTCACCCCTCCACTTT.

This clone was recorded many times. This chain joins TRBV5-1 and TRBJ1-3; TRBD1 might be the D (5 bases). The CDR3 totals 15 residues. The germline V gene encodes CDR1 SGHRS and CDR2 YFSETQ. The V gene lost 0 bases and the J gene lost 8 bases, with 15 bases spanning the gap. Here the CDR3 DNA reads TGCGCCAGCAGCTTGGTATCAGGGACGATCGACACCATATATTTT. Translated, it gives CASSLVSGTIDTIYF.

The gene calls are TRBV11-2 and TRBJ2-3, with D tentatively TRBD1 or TRBD2 (6 bases each). CDR1 is SGHAT, CDR2 FQNNGV, per germline. Trimming shortened V by 3 bases and J by 0 bases, and 13 bases separated the two germline ends. CDR3 length: 16 residues. The CDR3 bases are TGTGCCAGCAGCTTTAATTGGGGGGCGAGCACAGATACGCAGTATTTT. Amino acid sequence: CASSFNWGASTDTQYF.

The chain uses TRBV19 and TRBJ1-3; D not resolved. V shed 1 base and J shed 0 bases, with 7 bases lying between them. The CDR3 contains 15 residues. CDR1 is LNHDA and CDR2 is SQIVND in the germline V gene (reference sequence). Written as DNA, the CDR3 is TGTGCCAGTAGTATAGGACGGAGCTCTGGAAACACCATATATTTT. Its translation: CASSIGRSSGNTIYF.